The 9 T cell receptor beta chains below all came from one sample that was sequenced in a study of technical replicates of blood from a few donors. Data came from immunoSEQ multiplex PCR; TCRdb stores just in-frame clones and leaves some out. The table has under 80,000 clones, 90% to 95% seen once. The sample consisted of T cells isolated from PBMCs. These receptors originate from a human donor in good health.

CDR3 DNA: TGTGCCAGCAGCTTAGCGCCCCATGGACTAGCGGGAGGGCGGGATACGCAGTATTTT. It codes for CASSLAPHGLAGGRDTQYF. This chain uses TRBV7-6 with TRBJ2-3; 15 nucleotides align to TRBD2. Germline CDR1 reads SGHVS; CDR2 reads FNYEAQ. The V segment lost 0 bases and the J segment 6 bases; nucleotides outside the gene matches: 10. The CDR3 totals 19 residues.

The CDR3 DNA follows: TGTGCCAGCAGTGACACAGGGAAAGAGACCCAGTACTTC. It is translated as CASSDTGKETQYF. This chain joins TRBV27 and TRBJ2-5; D might be TRBD1 (6 bases). V was pared by 5 bases and J by 3 bases, with 10 bases between. The CDR3 has 13 residues. The V gene's germline CDR1 is MNHEY and CDR2 SMNVEV (reference sequence).

The chain employs TRBV5-1 and TRBJ2-5; maybe TRBD1 (6 bases). The CDR3 spans 15 residues. In germline, CDR1 is SGHRS, CDR2 YFSETQ. The germline V and J ends were trimmed by 2 bases and 1 base, with 12 bases remaining between them. This chain's CDR3 is CASSLGTGTQETQYF. DNA for the CDR3: TGCGCCAGCAGCTTAGGTACAGGGACCCAAGAGACCCAGTACTTC.

This sequence joins TRBV5-6 and TRBJ2-7, with TRBD2 identical over 9 bases. Germline trimming cut 3 bases from V and 5 bases from J; bases unmatched to any gene: 9. CDR3 length: 15 amino acids. The germline V gene encodes CDR1 SGHDT and CDR2 YYEEEE. The CDR3 here is CASSSGLAGSNEQYF. The CDR3 coding sequence is TGTGCCAGCAGCTCGGGACTAGCCGGGTCCAACGAGCAGTACTTC.

This chain joins TRBV5-6 and TRBJ2-1; possibly TRBD1 for D (5 bases). CDR3 length equals 18 residues. Trimming removed 4 bases at V and 3 bases at J, with 23 bases between. Germline V gene data show CDR1 as SGHDT and CDR2 as YYEEEE. The CDR3 sequence is CASSTVRQKSRYYNEQFF. Written as DNA, the CDR3 is TGTGCCAGCAGCACAGTCCGACAGAAATCCCGATACTACAATGAGCAGTTCTTC. The complete variable domain, with remaining parts taken from reference TRBV5-6 and TRBJ2-1, reads DAGVTQSPTHLIKTRGQQVTLRCSPKSGHDTVSWYQQALGQGPQFIFQYYEEEERQRGNFPDRFSGHQFPNYSSELNVNALLLGDSALYLCASSTVRQKSRYYNEQFFGPGTRLTVL.

The V call is TRBV7-2, the J call TRBJ1-2; TRBD1 is a possible D gene (6 bases). Trimming removed 1 base from V and 4 bases from J, with 10 bases in between. The length of the CDR3 is 14 residues. The germline CDR1 and CDR2 sequences are SGHTA and FQGNSA. The CDR3 loop is CASSLEQGAYGYTF. The CDR3 DNA reads TGTGCCAGCAGCTTAGAACAGGGTGCCTATGGCTACACCTTC.

V gene TRBV18 combines with J gene TRBJ2-7, with TRBD1 identical over 8 bases. Germline V gene lookup returns CDR1 KGHSH and CDR2 LQKENI. This CDR3 is built from 14 residues. V was clipped by 3 bases and J by 3 bases; unmatched bases: 4. The CDR3 DNA sequence: TGTGCCAGCTCACCGGGACAGGATAACTACGAGCAGTACTTC. Its translation is CASSPGQDNYEQYF.

The V call is TRBV28, the J call TRBJ2-3, with D tentatively TRBD2 (6 bases). This CDR3 comprises 15 residues. Germline CDR1 MDHEN, CDR2 SYDVKM. The V end lost 5 bases, the J end lost 0 bases, and 12 bases lay between the germline ends. In nucleotides, the CDR3 is TGTGCCAGCAGTACCGGGACTGTAAGCACAGATACGCAGTATTTT. Encoded protein: CASSTGTVSTDTQYF.

This chain connects TRBV2 to TRBJ2-2; possible D gene TRBD2, 5 bases. The V gene's germline CDR1 is SNHLY and CDR2 FYNNEI. The CDR3 has 12 amino acids. The germline V and J ends were trimmed by 8 bases and 6 bases, with 10 bases remaining between them. The CDR3: CASSGEAGELFF. The CDR3 coding sequence is TGTGCCAGCTCCGGGGAAGCCGGGGAGCTGTTTTTT.